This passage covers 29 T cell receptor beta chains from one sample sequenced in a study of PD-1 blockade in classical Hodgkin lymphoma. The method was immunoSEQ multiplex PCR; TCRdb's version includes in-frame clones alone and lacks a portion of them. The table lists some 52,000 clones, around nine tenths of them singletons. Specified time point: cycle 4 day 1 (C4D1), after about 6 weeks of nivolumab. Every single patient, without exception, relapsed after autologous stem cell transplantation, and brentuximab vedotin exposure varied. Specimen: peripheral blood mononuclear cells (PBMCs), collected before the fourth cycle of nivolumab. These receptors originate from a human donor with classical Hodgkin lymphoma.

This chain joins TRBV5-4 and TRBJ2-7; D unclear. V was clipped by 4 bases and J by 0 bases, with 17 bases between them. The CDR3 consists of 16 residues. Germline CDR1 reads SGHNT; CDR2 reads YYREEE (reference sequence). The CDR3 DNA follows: TGTGCCAGCAGCCCGGGTGGGCGTGGGCCCTCCTACGAGCAGTACTTC. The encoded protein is CASSPGGRGPSYEQYF. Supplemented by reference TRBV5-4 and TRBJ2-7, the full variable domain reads ETGVTQSPTHLIKTRGQQVTLRCSSQSGHNTVSWYQQALGQGPQFIFQYYREEENGRGNFPPRFSGLQFPNYSSELNVNALELDDSALYLCASSPGGRGPSYEQYFGPGTRLTVT.

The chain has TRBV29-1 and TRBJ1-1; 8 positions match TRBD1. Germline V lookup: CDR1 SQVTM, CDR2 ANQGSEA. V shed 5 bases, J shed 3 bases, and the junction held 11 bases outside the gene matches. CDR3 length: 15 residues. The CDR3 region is CSVSPGGAGYTEAFF. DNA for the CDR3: TGCAGCGTTTCTCCAGGGGGCGCGGGGTACACTGAAGCTTTCTTT.

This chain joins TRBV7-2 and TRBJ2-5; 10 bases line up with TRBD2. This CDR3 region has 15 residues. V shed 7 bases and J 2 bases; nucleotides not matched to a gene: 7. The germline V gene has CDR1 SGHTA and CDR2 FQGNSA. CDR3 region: CASNLGLAKQETQYF. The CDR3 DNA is TGTGCCAGCAACCTGGGACTAGCGAAGCAAGAGACCCAGTACTTC.

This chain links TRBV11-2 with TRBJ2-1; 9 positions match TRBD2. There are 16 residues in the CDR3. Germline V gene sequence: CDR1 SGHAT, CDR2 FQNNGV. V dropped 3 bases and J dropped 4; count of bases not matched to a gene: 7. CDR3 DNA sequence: TGTGCCAGCAGCTTTAATAGCGGGAGAGCTTACAATGAGCAGTTCTTC. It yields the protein CASSFNSGRAYNEQFF. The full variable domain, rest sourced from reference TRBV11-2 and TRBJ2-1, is EAGVAQSPRYKIIEKRQSVAFWCNPISGHATLYWYQQILGQGPKLLIQFQNNGVVDDSQLPKDRFSAERLKGVDSTLKIQPAKLEDSAVYLCASSFNSGRAYNEQFFGPGTRLTVL.

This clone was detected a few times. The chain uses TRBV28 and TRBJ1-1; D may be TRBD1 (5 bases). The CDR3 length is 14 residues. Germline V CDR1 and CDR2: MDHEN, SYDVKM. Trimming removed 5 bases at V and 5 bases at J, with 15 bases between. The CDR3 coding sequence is TGTGCCAGCAGTCAGACAGTGCGGGTGACTGAAGCTTTCTTT. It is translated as CASSQTVRVTEAFF.

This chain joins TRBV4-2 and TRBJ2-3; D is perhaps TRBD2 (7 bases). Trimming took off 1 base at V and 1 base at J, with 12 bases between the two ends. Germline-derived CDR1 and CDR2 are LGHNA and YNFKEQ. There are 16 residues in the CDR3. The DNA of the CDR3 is TGTGCCAGCAGCCAAGTTGCGGGGGCAGGCACAGATACGCAGTATTTT. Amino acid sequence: CASSQVAGAGTDTQYF.

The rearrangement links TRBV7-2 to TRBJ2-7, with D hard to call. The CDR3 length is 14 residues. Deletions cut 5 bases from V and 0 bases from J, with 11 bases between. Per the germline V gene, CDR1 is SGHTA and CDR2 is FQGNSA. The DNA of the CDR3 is TGTGCCAGCAGCCCCTCCGGTCCCTCCTACGAGCAGTACTTC. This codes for CASSPSGPSYEQYF.

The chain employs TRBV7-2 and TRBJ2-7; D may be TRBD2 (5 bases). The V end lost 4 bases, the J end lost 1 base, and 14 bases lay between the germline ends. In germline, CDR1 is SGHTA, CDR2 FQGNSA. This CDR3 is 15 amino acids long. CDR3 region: CASSSNLRTSYEQYF. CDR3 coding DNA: TGTGCCAGCAGCTCCAATCTGCGGACTTCCTACGAGCAGTACTTC.

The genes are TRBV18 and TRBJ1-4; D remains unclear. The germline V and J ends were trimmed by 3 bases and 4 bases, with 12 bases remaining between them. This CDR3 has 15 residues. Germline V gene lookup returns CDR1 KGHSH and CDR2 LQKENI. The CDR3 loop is CASSPNQGRNEKLFF. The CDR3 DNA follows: TGTGCCAGCTCACCCAATCAAGGACGTAATGAAAAACTGTTTTTT.

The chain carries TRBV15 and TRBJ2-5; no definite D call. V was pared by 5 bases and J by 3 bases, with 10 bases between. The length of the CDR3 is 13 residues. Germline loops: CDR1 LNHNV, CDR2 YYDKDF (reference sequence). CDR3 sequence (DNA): TGTGCCACCAGCCCGGCAGTAGAAGAGACCCAGTACTTC. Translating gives CATSPAVEETQYF.

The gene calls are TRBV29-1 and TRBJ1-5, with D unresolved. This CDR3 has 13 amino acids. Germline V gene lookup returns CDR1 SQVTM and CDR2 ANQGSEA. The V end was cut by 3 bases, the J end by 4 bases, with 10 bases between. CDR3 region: CSVEVSVNQPQHF. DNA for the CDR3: TGCAGCGTTGAGGTCTCCGTAAATCAGCCCCAGCATTTT.

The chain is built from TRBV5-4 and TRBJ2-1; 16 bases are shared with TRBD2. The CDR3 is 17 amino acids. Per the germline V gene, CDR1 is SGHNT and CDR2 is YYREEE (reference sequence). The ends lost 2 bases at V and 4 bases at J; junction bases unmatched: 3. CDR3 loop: CASSFPGLAGGYNEQFF. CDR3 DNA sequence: TGTGCCAGCAGCTTCCCGGGACTAGCGGGGGGGTACAATGAGCAGTTCTTC.

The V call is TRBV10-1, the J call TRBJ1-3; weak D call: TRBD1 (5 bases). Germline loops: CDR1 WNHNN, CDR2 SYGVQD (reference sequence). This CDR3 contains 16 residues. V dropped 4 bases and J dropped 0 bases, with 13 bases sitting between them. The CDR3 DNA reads TGCGCCAGCAGTGTGGGGACCCTGCTCTCTGGAAACACCATATATTTT. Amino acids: CASSVGTLLSGNTIYF.

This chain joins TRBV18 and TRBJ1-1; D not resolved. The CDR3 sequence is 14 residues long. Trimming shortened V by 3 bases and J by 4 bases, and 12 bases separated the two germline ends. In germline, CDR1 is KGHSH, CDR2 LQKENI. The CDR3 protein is CASSPREFRTEAFF. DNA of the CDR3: TGTGCCAGCTCACCTAGGGAGTTTCGCACTGAAGCTTTCTTT.

The CDR3 protein is CASTPSGNLVEQYF. The CDR3 region has the DNA TGTGCCAGCACCCCTAGCGGGAACCTAGTGGAGCAGTACTTC. This sequence joins TRBV2 and TRBJ2-7, with 9 bases matching TRBD2. The CDR3 loop spans 14 amino acids. Germline V gene data show CDR1 as SNHLY and CDR2 as FYNNEI. The J segment lost 7 bases and the V segment lost 7 bases, leaving 11 bases of the junction unmatched.

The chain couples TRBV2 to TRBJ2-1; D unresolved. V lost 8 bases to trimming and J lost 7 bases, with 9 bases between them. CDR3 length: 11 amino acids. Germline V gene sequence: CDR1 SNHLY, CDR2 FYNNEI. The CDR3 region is CASSRNNEQFF. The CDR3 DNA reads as TGTGCCAGCTCTAGGAATAATGAGCAGTTCTTC.

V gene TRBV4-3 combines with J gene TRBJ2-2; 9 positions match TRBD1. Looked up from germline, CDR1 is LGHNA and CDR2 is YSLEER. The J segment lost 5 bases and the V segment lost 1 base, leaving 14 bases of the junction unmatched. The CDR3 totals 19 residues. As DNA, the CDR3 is TGCGCCAGCAGCCAAGGGTTACCGGGACAGGGAATCTTAACCGGGGAGCTGTTTTTT. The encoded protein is CASSQGLPGQGILTGELFF.

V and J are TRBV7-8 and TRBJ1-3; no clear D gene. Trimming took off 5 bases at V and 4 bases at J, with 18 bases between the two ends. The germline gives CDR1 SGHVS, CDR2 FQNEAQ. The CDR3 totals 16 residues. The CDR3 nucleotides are TGTGCCAGCAGCCGAGACATCCGAATCTTGGGAAACACCATATATTTT. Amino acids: CASSRDIRILGNTIYF.

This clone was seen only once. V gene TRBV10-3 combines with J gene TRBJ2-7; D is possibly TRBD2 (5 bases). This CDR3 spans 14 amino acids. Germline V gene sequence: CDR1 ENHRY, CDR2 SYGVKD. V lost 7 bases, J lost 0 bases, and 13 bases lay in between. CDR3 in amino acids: CAINTGRGSYEQYF. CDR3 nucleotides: TGTGCCATCAACACGGGGAGAGGCTCCTACGAGCAGTACTTC.

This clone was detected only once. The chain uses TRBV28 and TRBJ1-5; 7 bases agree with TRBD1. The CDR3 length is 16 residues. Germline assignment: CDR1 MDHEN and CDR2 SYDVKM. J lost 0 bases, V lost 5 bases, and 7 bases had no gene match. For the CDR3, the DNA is TGTGCCAGCAGTCCCCAAACAGGGGATAGCAATCAGCCCCAGCATTTT. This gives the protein CASSPQTGDSNQPQHF.

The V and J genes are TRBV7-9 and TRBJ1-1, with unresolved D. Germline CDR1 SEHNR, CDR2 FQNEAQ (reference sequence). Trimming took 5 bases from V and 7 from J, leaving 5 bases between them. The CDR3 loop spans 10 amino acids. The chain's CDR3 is CASSLNEAFF. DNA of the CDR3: TGTGCCAGCAGCCTAAATGAAGCTTTCTTT.

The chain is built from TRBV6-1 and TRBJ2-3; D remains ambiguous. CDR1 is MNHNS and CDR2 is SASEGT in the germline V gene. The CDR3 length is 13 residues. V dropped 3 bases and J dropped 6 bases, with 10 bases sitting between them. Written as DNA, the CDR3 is TGTGCCAGCAGTGATGTTTTTTCGGATACGCAGTATTTT. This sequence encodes CASSDVFSDTQYF.

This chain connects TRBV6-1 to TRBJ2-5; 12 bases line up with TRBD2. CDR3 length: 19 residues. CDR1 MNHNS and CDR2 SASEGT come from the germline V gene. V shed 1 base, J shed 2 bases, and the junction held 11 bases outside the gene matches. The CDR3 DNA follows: TGTGCCAGCAGTGAAGGCGTCCTAGCGGGAGGGCCGGGTCAAGAGACCCAGTACTTC. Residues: CASSEGVLAGGPGQETQYF.

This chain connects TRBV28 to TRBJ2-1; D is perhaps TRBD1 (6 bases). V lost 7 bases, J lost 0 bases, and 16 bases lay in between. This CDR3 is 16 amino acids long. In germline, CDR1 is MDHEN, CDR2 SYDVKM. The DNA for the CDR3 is TGTGCCAGCAACGACCTCGGACAGAGCTCCTACAATGAGCAGTTCTTC. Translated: CASNDLGQSSYNEQFF.

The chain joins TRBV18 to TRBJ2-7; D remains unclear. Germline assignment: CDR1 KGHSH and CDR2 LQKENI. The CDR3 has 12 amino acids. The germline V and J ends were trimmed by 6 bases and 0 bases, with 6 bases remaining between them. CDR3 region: CASSRTSYEQYF. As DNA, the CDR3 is TGTGCCAGCTCGCGCACCTCCTACGAGCAGTACTTC.

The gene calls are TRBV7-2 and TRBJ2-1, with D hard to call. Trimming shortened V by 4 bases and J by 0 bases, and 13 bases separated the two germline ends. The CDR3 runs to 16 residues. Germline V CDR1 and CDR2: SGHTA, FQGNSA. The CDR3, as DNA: TGTGCCAGCAGCTGGGATTCGTTTAGCTCCTACAATGAGCAGTTCTTC. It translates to CASSWDSFSSYNEQFF.

The CDR3 loop reads CASSYTGEPETQYF. The DNA of the CDR3 is TGTGCCAGCAGTTATACAGGGGAACCAGAGACCCAGTACTTC. This chain uses TRBV27 with TRBJ2-5, with 7 bases fitting TRBD1. V dropped 4 bases and J dropped 4; count of bases not matched to a gene: 6. This CDR3 contains 14 residues. CDR1 is MNHEY and CDR2 is SMNVEV in the germline V gene (reference sequence).

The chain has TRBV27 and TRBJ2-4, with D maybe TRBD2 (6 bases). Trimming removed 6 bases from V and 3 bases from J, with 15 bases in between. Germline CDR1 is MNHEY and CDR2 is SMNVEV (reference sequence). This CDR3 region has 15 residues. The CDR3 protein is CASRPLAEGKNIQYF. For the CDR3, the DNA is TGTGCCAGCAGACCCTTAGCGGAAGGCAAAAACATTCAGTACTTC.

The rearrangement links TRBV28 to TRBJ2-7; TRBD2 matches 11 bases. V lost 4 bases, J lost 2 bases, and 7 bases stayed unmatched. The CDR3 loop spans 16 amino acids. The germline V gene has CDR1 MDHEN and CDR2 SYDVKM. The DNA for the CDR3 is TGTGCCAGCAGTTCCGTAGCGGGAGGGAGAACCTACGAGCAGTACTTC. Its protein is CASSSVAGGRTYEQYF.